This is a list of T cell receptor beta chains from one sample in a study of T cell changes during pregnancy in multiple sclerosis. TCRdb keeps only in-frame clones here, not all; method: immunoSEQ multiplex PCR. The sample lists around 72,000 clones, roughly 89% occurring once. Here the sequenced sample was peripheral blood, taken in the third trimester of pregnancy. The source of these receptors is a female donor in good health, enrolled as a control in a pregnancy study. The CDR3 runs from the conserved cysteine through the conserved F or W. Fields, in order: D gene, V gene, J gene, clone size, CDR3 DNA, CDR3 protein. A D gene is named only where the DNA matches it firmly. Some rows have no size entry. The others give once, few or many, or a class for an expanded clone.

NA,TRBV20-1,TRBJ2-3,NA,TGCAGTGCTAGTCGGGATACGCAGTATTTT,CSASRDTQYF
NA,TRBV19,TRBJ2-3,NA,TGTGCCAGTAGTATCCTCGACACTAAGGGGACAGATACGCAGTATTTT,CASSILDTKGTDTQYF
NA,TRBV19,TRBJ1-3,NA,TGTGCCAGTTCGACAGCTAGCTCTGGAAACACCATATATTTT,CASSTASSGNTIYF
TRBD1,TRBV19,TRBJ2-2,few,TGTGCCAGTAGTCCAGGGGGCGATCTGTTTTTT,CASSPGGDLFF
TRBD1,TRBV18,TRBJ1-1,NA,TGTGCCAGCTCACCGAGTTCAGGGGGGTCGGGCACTGAAGCTTTCTTT,CASSPSSGGSGTEAFF
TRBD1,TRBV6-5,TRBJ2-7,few,TGTGCCAGCAGCCCCGGGACAGGGGCCGTGCAGTACTTC,CASSPGTGAVQYF
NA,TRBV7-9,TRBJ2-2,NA,TGTGCCAGCAGCTTAGTACAAACCGGGGAGCTGTTTTTT,CASSLVQTGELFF
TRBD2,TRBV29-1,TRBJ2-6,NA,TGCAGCGTTGAAGTGGGGGCTAGCGGGGGGTCCTCTGGGGCCAACGTCCTGACTTTC,CSVEVGASGGSSGANVLTF
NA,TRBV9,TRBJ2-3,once,TGTGCCAGCAGCGATGATACACGAACAGATACGCAGTATTTT,CASSDDTRTDTQYF
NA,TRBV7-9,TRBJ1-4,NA,TGTGCCAGCGAAGAGGGTATTGCAACTAATGAAAAACTGTTTTTT,CASEEGIATNEKLFF
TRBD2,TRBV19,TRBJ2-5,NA,TGTGCCAGTAGTATAGGCGGGAGCAGAGAGACCCAGTACTTC,CASSIGGSRETQYF
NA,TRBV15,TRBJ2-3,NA,TGTGCCACCAGCAGAGGCCACAGGTTAAGAGAGGCCACAGATACGCAGTATTTT,CATSRGHRLREATDTQYF
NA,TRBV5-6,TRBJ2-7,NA,TGTGCCAGCAGCTCAGACAACGAGCAGTACTTC,CASSSDNEQYF
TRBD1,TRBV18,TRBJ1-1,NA,TGTGCCAGCTCACCGAGACAGGGGGCCAATGAAGCTTTCTTT,CASSPRQGANEAFF
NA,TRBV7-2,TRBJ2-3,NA,TGTGCCAGCAGCTTAGATCTGGATACGCAGTATTTT,CASSLDLDTQYF
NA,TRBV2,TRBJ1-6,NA,TGTGCCAGCACCGACATGGGGGGGTTCCGCTATAATTCACCCCTCCACTTT,CASTDMGGFRYNSPLHF
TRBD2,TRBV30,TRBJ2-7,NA,TGTGCCTGGAGTGTACCACTAGCGGGCTACGAGCAGTACTTC,CAWSVPLAGYEQYF
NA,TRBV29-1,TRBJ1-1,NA,TGCAGCTATCGGGTCATGAACACTGAAGCTTTCTTT,CSYRVMNTEAFF
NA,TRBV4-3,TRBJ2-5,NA,TGCGCCAGCAGCCACTCTACCGACCCGGGGACCCAGTACTTC,CASSHSTDPGTQYF
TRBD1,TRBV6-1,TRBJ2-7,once,TGTGCCACCATGGCAACGGGGACAGGGGGGAGCGAGCAGTACTTC,CATMATGTGGSEQYF
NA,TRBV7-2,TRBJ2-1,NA,TGTGCCAGCAGCTCCCGCAGGGTCGGCTTCAGCTCCTACAATGAGCAGTTCTTC,CASSSRRVGFSSYNEQFF
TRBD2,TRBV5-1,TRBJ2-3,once,TGCGCCAGCAGCTTGGAAGCGGGGGTAACAGATACGCAGTATTTT,CASSLEAGVTDTQYF
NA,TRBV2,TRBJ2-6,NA,TGTGCCAGCCTAGGACACCCCTCTGGGGCCAACGTCCTGACTTTC,CASLGHPSGANVLTF
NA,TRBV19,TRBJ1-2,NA,TGTGCCAGTAGTATAGCCCCGAGAAACTATGGCTACACCTTC,CASSIAPRNYGYTF
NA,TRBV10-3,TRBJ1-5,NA,TGTGCCATCAGTGACGGTGCCACCCCAAATCAGCCCCAGCATTTT,CAISDGATPNQPQHF
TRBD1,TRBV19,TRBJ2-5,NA,TGTGCCAGTAGTAGTGACAGGGGAGGAGAGACCCAGTACTTC,CASSSDRGGETQYF
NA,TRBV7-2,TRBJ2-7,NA,TGTGCCGGAGGTACTGGATTCTACGAGCAGTACTTC,CAGGTGFYEQYF
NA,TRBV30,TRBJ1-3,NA,TGTGCCTGCGGACAGATTCTAAGCTCTGGAAACACCATATATTTT,CACGQILSSGNTIYF
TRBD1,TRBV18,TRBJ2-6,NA,TGTGCCAGCTCACCATCGACAGGGCCTGGGGCCAACGTCCTGACTTTC,CASSPSTGPGANVLTF
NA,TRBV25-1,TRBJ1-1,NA,TGTGCCAGCAGTGAACCAGGGGCTTCCACTGAAGCTTTCTTT,CASSEPGASTEAFF
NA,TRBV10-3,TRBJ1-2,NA,TGTGCCATCAGTGAGTCGGACATAGCTGGCTACACCTTC,CAISESDIAGYTF
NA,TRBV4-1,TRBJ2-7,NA,TGCGCCAGCAGCCAAGTCGGTCTTGGTGCGGGAGAGCAGTACTTC,CASSQVGLGAGEQYF
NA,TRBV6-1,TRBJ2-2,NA,TGTGCCAGCAGACTCGGGAGGAACACCGGGGAGCTGTTTTTT,CASRLGRNTGELFF
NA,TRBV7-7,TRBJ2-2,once,TGTGCTAGCAGCCGCGGCCAGGGCGTAGCCGGGGAGCTGTTTTTT,CASSRGQGVAGELFF
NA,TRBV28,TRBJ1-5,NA,TGTGCCAGCAGTTTAGGCGGTCGTGGCAGCAATCAGCCCCAGCATTTT,CASSLGGRGSNQPQHF
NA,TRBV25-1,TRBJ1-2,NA,TGTGCCAGCAGTGAATGGGGGGGCGCATCTAACTATGGCTACACCTTC,CASSEWGGASNYGYTF
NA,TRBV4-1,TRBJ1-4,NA,TGCGCCAGCAGCCCATTAGGACTGACAACTAATGAAAAACTGTTTTTT,CASSPLGLTTNEKLFF
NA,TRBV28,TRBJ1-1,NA,TGTGCCAGCAGTTTGAGGGCACACACTGAAGCTTTCTTT,CASSLRAHTEAFF
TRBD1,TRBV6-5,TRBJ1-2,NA,TGTGCCAGCAGTGGACAGGGCTGGAACTATGGCTACACCTTC,CASSGQGWNYGYTF
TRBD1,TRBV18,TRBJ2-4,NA,TGTGCCAGCTCACGGGGACAGGGAAAAAACATTCAGTACTTC,CASSRGQGKNIQYF
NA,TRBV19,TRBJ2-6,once,TGTGCCAGTAGTATTGGGGACACTCACGCCGGGGCCAACGTCCTGACTTTC,CASSIGDTHAGANVLTF
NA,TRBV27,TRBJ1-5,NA,TGTGCCAGCAGCTCAATGTCGGCAGGGTCTGAGCCCCAGCATTTT,CASSSMSAGSEPQHF
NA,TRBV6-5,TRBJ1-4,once,TGTGCCAGCAGTCCAGGGGATACTGGGGAAAAACTGTTTTTT,CASSPGDTGEKLFF
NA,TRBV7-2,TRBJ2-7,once,TGTGCCAGCAGCTTAGGGAGCGGGCCCTCCTACGAGCAGTACTTC,CASSLGSGPSYEQYF
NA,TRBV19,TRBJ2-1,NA,TGTGCCAGTAGTGGACCGGGAGCCCCCTACAATGAGCAGTTCTTC,CASSGPGAPYNEQFF
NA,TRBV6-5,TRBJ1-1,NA,TGTGCCAGCAGAGCTCGGTCGAACACTGAAGCTTTCTTT,CASRARSNTEAFF
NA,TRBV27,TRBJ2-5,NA,TGTGCCAGCAGCCCCACAGGGATGGGGACCCAGTACTTC,CASSPTGMGTQYF
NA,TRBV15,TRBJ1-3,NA,TGTGCCACCAGCAGCATTGAGGGGAGGGGTCCCTCTGGAAACACCATATATTTT,CATSSIEGRGPSGNTIYF
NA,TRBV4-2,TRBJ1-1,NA,TGTGCCAGCAGCCATCCAAGGGGGAACACTGAAGCTTTCTTT,CASSHPRGNTEAFF
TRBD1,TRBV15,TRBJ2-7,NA,TGTGCCACCAGCAGGGAGGGACAGGGGGCGTACGAGCAGTACTTC,CATSREGQGAYEQYF
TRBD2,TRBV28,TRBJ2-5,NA,TGTGCCAGCAGTTTATCGGGAGGGGGTTTGAAGACCCAGTACTTC,CASSLSGGGLKTQYF
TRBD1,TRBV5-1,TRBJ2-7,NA,TGCGCCAGCAGCCTGGGACAGACAGTATACGAGCAGTACTTC,CASSLGQTVYEQYF